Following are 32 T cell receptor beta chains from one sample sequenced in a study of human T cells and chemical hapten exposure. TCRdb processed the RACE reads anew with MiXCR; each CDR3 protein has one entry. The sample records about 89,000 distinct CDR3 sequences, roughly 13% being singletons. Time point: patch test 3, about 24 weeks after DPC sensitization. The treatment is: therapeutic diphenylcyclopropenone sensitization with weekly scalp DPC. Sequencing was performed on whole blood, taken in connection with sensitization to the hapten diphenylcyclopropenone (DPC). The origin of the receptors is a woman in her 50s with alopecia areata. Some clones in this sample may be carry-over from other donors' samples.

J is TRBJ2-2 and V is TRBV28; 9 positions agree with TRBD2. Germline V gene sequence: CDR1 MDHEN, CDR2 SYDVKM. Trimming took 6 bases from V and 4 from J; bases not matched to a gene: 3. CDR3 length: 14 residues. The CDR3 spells CASRREGGTGELFF. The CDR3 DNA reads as TGTGCCAGCAGGCGGGAGGGGGGCACCGGGGAGCTGTTTTTT.

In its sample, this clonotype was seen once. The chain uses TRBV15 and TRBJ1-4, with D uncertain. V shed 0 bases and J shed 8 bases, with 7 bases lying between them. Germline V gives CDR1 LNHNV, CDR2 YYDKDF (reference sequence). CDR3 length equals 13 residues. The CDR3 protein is CATSRDRGEKLFF. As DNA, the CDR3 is TGTGCCACCAGCAGAGATCGAGGGGAAAAACTGTTTTTT.

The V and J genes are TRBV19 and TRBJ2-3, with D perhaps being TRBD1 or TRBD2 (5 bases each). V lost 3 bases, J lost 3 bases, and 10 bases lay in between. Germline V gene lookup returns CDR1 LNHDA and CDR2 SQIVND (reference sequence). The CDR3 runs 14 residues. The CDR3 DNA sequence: TGTGCCAGTAGTATGGGGGTAGTAACAGATACGCAGTATTTT. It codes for CASSMGVVTDTQYF.

The CDR3 loop is CASSQDLASEDYEQFF. CDR3 nucleotide sequence: TGTGCCAGCAGCCAAGATCTGGCTAGCGAGGACTATGAGCAGTTCTTC. The chain joins TRBV4-2 to TRBJ2-1; perhaps TRBD2 as D (6 bases). The CDR3 contains 16 residues. Germline V gene sequence: CDR1 LGHNA, CDR2 YNFKEQ. V lost 0 bases and J lost 8, with 17 bases in between.

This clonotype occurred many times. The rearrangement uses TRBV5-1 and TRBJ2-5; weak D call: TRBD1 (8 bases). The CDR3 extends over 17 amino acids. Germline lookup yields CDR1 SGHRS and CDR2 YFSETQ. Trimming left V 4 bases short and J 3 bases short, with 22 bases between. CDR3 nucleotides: TGCGCCAGCAGCCTGGGACTACAGGGGGGTCAGGAAGAGACCCAGTACTTC. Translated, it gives CASSLGLQGGQEETQYF.

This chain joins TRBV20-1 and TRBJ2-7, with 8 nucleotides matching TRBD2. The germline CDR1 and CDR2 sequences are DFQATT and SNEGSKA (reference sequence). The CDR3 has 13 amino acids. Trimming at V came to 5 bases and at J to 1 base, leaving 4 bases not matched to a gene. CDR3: CSALRLASYEQYF. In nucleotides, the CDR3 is TGCAGTGCTTTACGACTAGCGTCCTACGAGCAGTACTTC.

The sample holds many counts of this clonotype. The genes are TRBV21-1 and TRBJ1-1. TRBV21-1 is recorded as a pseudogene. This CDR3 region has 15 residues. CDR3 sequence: CASKQKGGSNTEAFF. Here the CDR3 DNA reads TGTGCCAGCAAGCAAAAGGGTGGTTCGAACACTGAAGCTTTCTTT.

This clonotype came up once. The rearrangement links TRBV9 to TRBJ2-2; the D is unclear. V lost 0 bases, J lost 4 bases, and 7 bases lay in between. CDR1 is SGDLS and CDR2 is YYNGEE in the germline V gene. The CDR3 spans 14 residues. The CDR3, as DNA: TGTGCCAGCAGCGTAGGGGCCTTCACCGGGGAGCTGTTTTTT. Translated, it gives CASSVGAFTGELFF. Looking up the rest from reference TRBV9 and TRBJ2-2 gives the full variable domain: DSGVTQTPKHLITATGQRVTLRCSPRSGDLSVYWYQQSLDQGLQFLIQYYNGEERAKGNILERFSAQQFPDLHSELNLSSLELGDSALYFCASSVGAFTGELFFGEGSRLTVL.

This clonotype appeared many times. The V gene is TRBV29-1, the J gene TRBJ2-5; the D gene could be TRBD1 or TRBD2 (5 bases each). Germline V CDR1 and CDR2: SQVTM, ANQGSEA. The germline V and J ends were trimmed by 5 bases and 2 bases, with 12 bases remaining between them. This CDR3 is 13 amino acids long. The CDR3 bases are TGCAGCGTTAGGTGGGACGGTCAAGAGACCCAGTACTTC. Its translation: CSVRWDGQETQYF. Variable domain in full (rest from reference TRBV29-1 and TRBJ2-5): SAVISQKPSRDICQRGTSLTIQCQVDSQVTMMFWYRQQPGQSLTLIATANQGSEATYESGFVIDKFPISRPNLTFSTLTVSNMSPEDSSIYLCSVRWDGQETQYFGPGTRLLVL.

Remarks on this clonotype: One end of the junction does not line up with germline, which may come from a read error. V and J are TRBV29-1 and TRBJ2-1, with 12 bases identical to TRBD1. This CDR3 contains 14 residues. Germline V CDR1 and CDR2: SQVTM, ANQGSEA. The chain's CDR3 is CSVDRGQGAHDQFF. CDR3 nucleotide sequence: TGCAGCGTTGACCGGGGACAGGGGGCCCATGACCAGTTCTTC.

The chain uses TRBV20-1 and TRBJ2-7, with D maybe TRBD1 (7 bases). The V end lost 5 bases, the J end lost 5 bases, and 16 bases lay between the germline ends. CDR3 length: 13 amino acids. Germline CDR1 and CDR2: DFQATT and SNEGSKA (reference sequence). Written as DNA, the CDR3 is TGCAGTGCTGTGCGGGACAGAGCCGACGAGCAGTACTTC. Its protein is CSAVRDRADEQYF.

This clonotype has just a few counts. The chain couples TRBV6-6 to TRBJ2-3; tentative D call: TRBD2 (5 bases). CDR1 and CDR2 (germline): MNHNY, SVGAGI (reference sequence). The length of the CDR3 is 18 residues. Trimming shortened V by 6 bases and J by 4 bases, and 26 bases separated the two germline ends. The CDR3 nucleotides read TGTGCCAGCAGCTACCCCCCCGATAGCCAAGAGGGCCCAGATACGCAGTATTTT. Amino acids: CASSYPPDSQEGPDTQYF.

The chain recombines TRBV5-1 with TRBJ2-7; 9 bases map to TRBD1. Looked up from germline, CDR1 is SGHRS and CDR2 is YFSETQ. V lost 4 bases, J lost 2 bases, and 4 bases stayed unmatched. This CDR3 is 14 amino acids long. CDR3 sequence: CASSADRGTYEQYF. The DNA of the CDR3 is TGCGCCAGCAGCGCGGACAGGGGTACCTACGAGCAGTACTTC.

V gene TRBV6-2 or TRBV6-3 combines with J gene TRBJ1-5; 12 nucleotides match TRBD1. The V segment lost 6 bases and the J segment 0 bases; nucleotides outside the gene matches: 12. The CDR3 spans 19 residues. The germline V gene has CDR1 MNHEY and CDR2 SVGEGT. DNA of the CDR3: TGTGCCAGCAGCCTAAGACCGGGACAGGGGGCTTTTAGCAATCAGCCCCAGCATTTT. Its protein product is CASSLRPGQGAFSNQPQHF.

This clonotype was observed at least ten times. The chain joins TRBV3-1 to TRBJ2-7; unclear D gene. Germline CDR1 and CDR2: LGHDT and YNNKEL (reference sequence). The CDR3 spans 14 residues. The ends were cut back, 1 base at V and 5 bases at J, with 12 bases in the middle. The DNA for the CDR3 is TGTGCCAGCAGCCAAGGCCCCCATAGTGACGAGCAGTACTTC. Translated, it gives CASSQGPHSDEQYF.

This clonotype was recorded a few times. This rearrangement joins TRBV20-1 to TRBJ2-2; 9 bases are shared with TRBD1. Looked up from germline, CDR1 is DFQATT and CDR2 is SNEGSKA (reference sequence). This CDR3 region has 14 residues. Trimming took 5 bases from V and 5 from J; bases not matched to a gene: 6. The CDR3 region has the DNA TGCAGTGCTGCAGACAGGGGGAGGACCGGGGAGCTGTTTTTT. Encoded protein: CSAADRGRTGELFF.

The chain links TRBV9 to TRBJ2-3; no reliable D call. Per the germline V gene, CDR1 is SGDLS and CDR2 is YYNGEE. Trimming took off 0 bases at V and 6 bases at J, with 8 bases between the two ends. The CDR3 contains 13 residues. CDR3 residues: CASSVEASDTQYF. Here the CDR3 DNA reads TGTGCCAGCAGCGTAGAAGCTTCGGATACGCAGTATTTT.

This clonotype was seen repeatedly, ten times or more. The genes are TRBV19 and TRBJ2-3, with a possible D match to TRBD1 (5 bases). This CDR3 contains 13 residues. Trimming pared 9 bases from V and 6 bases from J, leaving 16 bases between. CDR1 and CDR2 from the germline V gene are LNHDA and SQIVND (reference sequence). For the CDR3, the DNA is TGTGCCAGCCAGCCCCAGGGTGGGGATACGCAGTATTTT. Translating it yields CASQPQGGDTQYF.

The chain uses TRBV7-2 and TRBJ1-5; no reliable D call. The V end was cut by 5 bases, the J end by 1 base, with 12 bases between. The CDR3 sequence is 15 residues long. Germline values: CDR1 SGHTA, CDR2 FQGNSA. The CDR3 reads CASSARGMSNQPQHF. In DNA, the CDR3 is TGTGCCAGCAGCGCCCGGGGTATGAGCAATCAGCCCCAGCATTTT.

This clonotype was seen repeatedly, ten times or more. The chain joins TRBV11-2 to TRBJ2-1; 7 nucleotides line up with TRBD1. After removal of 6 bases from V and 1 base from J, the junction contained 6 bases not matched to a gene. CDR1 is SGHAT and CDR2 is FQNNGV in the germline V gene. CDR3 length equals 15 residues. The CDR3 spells CASRPLQGSYNEQFF. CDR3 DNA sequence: TGTGCCAGCAGGCCTCTACAGGGGTCCTACAATGAGCAGTTCTTC.

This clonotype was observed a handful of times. Written as DNA, the CDR3 is TGTGCCAGCAGTGAAGGGTTGTATAGCAATCAGCCCCAGCATTTT. As protein: CASSEGLYSNQPQHF. The V call is TRBV25-1, the J call TRBJ1-5; the D is unclear. Germline assignment: CDR1 MGHDK and CDR2 SYGVNS. The CDR3 is made up of 15 amino acids. The V and J ends lost 2 bases and 0 bases respectively, with 8 bases between them.

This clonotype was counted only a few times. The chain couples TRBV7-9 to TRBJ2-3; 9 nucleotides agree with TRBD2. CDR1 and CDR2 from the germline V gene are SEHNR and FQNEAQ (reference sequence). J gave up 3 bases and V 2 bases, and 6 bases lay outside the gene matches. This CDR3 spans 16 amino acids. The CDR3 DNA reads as TGTGCCAGCAGCTTATGGGCGGGAGGGCCGACAGATACGCAGTATTTT. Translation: CASSLWAGGPTDTQYF.

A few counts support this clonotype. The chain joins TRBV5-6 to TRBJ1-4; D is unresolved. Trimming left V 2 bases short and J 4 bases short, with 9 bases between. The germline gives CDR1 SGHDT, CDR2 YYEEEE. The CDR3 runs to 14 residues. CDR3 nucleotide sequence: TGTGCCAGCAGCTTAGAGTTCAATAATGAAAAACTGTTTTTT. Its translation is CASSLEFNNEKLFF. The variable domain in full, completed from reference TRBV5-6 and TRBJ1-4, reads DAGVTQSPTHLIKTRGQQVTLRCSPKSGHDTVSWYQQALGQGPQFIFQYYEEEERQRGNFPDRFSGHQFPNYSSELNVNALLLGDSALYLCASSLEFNNEKLFFGSGTQLSVL.

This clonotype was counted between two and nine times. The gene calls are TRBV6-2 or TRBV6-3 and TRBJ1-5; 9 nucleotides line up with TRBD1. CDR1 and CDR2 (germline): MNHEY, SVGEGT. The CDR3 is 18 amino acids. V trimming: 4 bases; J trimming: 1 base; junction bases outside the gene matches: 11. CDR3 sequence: CASSFGQGLYTSNQPQHF. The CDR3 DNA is TGTGCCAGCAGTTTTGGACAGGGGCTCTATACGAGCAATCAGCCCCAGCATTTT.

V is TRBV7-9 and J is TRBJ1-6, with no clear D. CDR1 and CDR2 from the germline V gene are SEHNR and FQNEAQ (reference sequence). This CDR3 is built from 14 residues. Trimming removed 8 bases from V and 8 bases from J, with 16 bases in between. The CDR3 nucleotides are TGTGCCAGCGGTTCGGGAGATAGTTATTCACCCCTCCACTTT. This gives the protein CASGSGDSYSPLHF.

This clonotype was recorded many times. DNA for the CDR3: TGTGCCAGCTCACCATCCATCGAGGCTGGGGCCAACGTCCTGACTTTC. Amino acids: CASSPSIEAGANVLTF. The chain recombines TRBV18 with TRBJ2-6; D is unresolved. Germline CDR1 is KGHSH and CDR2 is LQKENI. The CDR3 sequence is 16 residues long. Trimming removed 2 bases from V and 2 bases from J, with 10 bases in between. The full variable domain, with the rest looked up from reference TRBV18 and TRBJ2-6, is NAGVMQNPRHLVRRRGQEARLRCSPMKGHSHVYWYRQLPEEGLKFMVYLQKENIIDESGMPKERFSAEFPKEGPSILRIQQVVRGDSAAYFCASSPSIEAGANVLTFGAGSRLTVL.

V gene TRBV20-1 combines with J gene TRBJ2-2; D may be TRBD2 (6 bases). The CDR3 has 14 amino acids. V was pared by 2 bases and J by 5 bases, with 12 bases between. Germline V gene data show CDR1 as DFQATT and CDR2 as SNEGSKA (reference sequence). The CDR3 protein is CSARLTSRTGELFF. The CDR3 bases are TGCAGTGCTAGATTGACTAGTCGGACCGGGGAGCTGTTTTTT.

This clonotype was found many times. CDR3 sequence (DNA): TGTGCCAGACCCCCGCAGGGGGGGAACACCATATATTTT. This codes for CARPPQGGNTIYF. V and J are TRBV27 and TRBJ1-3; 7 bases map to TRBD1. The J segment lost 7 bases and the V segment lost 9 bases, leaving 9 bases of the junction unmatched. CDR1 MNHEY and CDR2 SMNVEV come from the germline V gene (reference sequence). This CDR3 has 13 amino acids.

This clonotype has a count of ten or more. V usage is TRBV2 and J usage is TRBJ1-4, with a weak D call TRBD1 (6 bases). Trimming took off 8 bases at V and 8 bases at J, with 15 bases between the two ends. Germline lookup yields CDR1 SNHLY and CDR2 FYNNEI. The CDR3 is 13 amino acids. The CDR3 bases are TGTGCCAGCGGGGAGACAGGAATAGAAAAACTGTTTTTT. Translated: CASGETGIEKLFF.

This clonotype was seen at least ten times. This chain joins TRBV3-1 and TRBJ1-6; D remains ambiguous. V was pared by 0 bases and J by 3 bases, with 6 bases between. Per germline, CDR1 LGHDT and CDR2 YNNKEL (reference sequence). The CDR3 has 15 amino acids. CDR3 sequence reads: CASSQDTNYNSPLHF. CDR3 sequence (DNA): TGTGCCAGCAGCCAAGATACCAACTATAATTCACCCCTCCACTTT.

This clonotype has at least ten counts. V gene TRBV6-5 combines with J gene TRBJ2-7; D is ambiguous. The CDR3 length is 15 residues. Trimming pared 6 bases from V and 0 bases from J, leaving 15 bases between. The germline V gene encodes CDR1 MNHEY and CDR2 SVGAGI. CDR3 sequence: CASRLGSYGSYEQYF. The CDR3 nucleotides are TGTGCCAGCAGGTTGGGTAGCTACGGCTCCTACGAGCAGTACTTC.

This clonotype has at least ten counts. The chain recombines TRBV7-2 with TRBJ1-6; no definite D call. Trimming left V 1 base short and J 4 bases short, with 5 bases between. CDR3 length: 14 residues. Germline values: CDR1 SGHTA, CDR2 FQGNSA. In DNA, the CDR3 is TGTGCCAGCAGCTTAGACGGTTATAATTCACCCCTCCACTTT. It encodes CASSLDGYNSPLHF.